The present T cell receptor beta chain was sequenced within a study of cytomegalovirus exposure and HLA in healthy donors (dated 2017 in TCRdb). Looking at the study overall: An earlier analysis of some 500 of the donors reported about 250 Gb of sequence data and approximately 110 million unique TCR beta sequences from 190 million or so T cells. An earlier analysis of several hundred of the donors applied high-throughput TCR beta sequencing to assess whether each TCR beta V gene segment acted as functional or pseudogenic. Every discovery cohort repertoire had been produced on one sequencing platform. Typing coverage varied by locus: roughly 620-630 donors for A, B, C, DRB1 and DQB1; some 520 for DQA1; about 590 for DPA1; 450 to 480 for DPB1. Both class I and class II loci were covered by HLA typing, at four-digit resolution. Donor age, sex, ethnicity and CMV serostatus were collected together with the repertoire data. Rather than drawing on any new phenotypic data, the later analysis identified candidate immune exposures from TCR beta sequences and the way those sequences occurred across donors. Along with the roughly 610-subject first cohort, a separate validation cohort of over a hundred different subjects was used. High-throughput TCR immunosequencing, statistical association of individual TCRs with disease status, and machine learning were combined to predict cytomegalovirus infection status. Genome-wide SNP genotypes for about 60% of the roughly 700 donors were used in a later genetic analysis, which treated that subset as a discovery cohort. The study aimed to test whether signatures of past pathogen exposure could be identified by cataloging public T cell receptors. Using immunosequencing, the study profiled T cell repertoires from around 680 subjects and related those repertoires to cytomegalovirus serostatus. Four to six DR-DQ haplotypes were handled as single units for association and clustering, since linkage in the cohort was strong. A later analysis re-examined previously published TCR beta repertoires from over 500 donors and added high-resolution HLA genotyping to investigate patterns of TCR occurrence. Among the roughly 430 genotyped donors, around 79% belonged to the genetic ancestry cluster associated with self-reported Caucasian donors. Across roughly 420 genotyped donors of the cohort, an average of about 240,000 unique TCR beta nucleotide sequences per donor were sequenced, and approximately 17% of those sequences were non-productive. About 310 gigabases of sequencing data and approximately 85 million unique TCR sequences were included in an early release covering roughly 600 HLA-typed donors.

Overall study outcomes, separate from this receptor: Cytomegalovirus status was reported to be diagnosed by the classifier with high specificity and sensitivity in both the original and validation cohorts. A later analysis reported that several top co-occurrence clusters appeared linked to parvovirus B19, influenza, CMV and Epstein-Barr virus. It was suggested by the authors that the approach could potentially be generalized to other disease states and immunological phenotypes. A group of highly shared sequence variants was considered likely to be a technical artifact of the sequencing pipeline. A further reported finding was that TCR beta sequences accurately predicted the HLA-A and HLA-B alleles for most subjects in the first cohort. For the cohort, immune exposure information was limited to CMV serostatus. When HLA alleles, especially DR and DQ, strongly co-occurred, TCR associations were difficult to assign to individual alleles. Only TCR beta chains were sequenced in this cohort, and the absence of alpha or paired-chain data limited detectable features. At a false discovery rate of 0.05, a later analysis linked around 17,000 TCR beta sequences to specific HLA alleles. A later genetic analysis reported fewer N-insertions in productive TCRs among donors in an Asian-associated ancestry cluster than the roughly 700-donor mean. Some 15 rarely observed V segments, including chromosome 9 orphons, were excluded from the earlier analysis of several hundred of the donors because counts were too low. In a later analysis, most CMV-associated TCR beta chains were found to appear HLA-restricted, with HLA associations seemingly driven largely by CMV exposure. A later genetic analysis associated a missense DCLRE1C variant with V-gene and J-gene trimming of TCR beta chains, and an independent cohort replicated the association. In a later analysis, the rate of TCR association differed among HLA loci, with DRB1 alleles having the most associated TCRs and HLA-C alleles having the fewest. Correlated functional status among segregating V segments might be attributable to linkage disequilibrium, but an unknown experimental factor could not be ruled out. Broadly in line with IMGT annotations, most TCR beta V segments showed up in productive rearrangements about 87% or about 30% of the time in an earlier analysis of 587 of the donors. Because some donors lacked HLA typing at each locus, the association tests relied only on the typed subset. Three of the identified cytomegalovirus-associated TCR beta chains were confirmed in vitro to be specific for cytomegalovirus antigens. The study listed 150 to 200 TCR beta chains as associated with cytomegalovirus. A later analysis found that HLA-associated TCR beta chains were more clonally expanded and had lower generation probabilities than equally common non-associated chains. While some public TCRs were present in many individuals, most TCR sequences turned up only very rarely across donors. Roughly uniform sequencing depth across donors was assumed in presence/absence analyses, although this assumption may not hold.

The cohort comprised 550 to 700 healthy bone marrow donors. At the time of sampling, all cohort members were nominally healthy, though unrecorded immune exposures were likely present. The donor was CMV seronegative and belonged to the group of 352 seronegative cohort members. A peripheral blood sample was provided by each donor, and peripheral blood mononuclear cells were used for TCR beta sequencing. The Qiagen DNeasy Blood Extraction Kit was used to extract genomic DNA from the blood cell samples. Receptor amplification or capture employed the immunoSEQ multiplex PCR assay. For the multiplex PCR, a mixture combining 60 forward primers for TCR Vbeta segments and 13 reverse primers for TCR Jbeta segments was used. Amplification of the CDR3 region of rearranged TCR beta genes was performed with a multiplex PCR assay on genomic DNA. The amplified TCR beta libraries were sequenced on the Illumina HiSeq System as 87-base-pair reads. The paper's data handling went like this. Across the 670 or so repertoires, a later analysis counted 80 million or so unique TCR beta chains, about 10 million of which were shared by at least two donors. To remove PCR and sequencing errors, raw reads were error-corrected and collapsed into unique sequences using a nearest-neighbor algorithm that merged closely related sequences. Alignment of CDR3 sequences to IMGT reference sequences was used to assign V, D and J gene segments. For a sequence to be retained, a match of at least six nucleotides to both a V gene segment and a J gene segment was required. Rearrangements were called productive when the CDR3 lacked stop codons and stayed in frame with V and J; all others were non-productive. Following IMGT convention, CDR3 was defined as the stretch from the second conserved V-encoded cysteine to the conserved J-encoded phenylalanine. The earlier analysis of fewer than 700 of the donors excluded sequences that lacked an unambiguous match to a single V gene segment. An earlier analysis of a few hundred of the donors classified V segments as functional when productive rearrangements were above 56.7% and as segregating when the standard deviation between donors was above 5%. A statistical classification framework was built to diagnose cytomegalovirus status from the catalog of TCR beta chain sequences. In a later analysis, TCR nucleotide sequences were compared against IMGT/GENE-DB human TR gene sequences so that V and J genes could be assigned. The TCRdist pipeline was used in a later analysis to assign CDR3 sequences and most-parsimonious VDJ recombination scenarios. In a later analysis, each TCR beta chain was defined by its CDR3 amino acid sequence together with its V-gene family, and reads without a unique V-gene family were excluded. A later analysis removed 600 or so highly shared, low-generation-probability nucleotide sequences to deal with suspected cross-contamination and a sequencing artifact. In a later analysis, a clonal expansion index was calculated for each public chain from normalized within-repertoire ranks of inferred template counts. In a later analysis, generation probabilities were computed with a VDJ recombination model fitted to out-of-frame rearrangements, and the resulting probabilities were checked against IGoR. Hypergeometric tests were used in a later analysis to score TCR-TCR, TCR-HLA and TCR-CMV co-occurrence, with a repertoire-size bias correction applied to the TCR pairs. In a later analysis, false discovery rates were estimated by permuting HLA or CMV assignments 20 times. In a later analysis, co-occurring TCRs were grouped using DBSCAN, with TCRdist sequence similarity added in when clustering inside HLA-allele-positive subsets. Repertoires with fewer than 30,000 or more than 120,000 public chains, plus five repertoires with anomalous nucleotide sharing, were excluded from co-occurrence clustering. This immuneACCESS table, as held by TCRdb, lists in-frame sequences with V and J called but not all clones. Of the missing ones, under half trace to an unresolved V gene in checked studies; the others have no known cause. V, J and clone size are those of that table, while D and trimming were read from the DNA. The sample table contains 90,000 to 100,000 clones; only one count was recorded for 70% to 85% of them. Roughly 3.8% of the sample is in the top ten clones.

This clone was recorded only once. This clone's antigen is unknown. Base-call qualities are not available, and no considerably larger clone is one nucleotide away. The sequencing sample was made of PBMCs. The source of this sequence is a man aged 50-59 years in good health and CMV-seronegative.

The nucleotide sequence reads TGTGCCAGCAGTACAGGGTATGGCTACACCTTC. Its protein product is CASSTGYGYTF. The sequence joins TRBV28 to TRBJ1-2; 6 matching bases give a weak D call of TRBD1. V is shortened by 5 bases, J by 5 bases, and the region joining them spans 6 bases. The germline V gene supplies CDR1 MDHEN and CDR2 SYDVKM. The CDR3 measures 11 amino acids from cysteine to phenylalanine. The sequence is cut down to CDR3 DNA, 33 bases in frame from base 1.